Below are 7 T cell receptor beta chains sequenced from a single sample in a study of T cell responses to AZD1222 COVID-19 vaccine. Some clones are missing from TCRdb's copy, which holds only in-frame ones; the method was immunoSEQ multiplex PCR. The data contain 130,000 or so clones, around 83% of them singletons. The sample was peripheral blood, taken on day 0 of AZD1222 vaccination. These receptors were obtained from an adult in good health.

This clone was detected only a few times. The V and J genes are TRBV15 and TRBJ1-2, with a weak D call TRBD1 (5 bases). Trimming took 0 bases from V and 6 from J, leaving 17 bases between them. This CDR3 has 16 residues. CDR1 and CDR2 (germline): LNHNV, YYDKDF (reference sequence). The CDR3 DNA follows: TGTGCCACCAGCAGAGATAACCCCCTGGACAAAAATGGCTACACCTTC. Amino acids: CATSRDNPLDKNGYTF.

The gene calls are TRBV7-3 and TRBJ2-2, with D possibly TRBD2 on 5 matching bases. V was trimmed by 5 bases and J by 4 bases, leaving 11 bases between them. The CDR3 consists of 14 residues. In germline, CDR1 is SGHTA, CDR2 FQGTGA. The CDR3 DNA reads as TGTGCCAGCAGCCCTAGCAATCCCACCGGGGAGCTGTTTTTT. Translation: CASSPSNPTGELFF.

The genes are TRBV5-1 and TRBJ2-5; D remains ambiguous. Germline loops: CDR1 SGHRS, CDR2 YFSETQ. V was pared by 6 bases and J by 5 bases, with 8 bases between. CDR3 length equals 11 residues. The CDR3, as DNA: TGCGCCAGCATCTCTGGGGAGACCCAGTACTTC. Translation: CASISGETQYF. Full variable domain (outside the CDR3, taken from reference TRBV5-1 and TRBJ2-5): KAGVTQTPRYLIKTRGQQVTLSCSPISGHRSVSWYQQTPGQGLQFLFEYFSETQRNKGNFPGRFSGRQFSNSRSEMNVSTLELGDSALYLCASISGETQYFGPGTRLLVL.

The chain couples TRBV9 to TRBJ1-3; D gene ambiguous. Deletions cut 4 bases from V and 4 bases from J, with 15 bases between. The CDR3 has 15 amino acids. In germline, CDR1 is SGDLS, CDR2 YYNGEE. CDR3 loop: CASSPAGSSGNTIYF. In DNA form, the CDR3 reads TGTGCCAGCAGCCCAGCGGGCAGTTCCGGAAACACCATATATTTT. Variable domain in full (rest from reference TRBV9 and TRBJ1-3): DSGVTQTPKHLITATGQRVTLRCSPRSGDLSVYWYQQSLDQGLQFLIQYYNGEERAKGNILERFSAQQFPDLHSELNLSSLELGDSALYFCASSPAGSSGNTIYFGEGSWLTVV.

The sample holds a few counts of this clone. J is TRBJ1-1 and V is TRBV5-1, with TRBD1 as a possible D gene (5 bases). Germline V CDR1 and CDR2: SGHRS, YFSETQ. Trimming left V 0 bases short and J 5 bases short, with 14 bases between. CDR3 length equals 15 residues. The CDR3 nucleotides read TGCGCCAGCAGCTTGGTTTCCGGGGGTCGTACTGAAGCTTTCTTT. It is translated as CASSLVSGGRTEAFF.

This clone has just one count. The V call is TRBV7-2, the J call TRBJ1-5; no reliable D call. V was cut by 1 base and J by 7 bases, with 11 bases left in between. The V gene's germline CDR1 is SGHTA and CDR2 FQGNSA. The CDR3 spans 14 residues. The DNA of the CDR3 is TGTGCCAGCAGCTTAGAAGGAAAGGTCCAGCCCCAGCATTTT. Translating gives CASSLEGKVQPQHF.

V is TRBV19 and J is TRBJ1-1; TRBD1 agrees at 7 bases. This CDR3 is built from 13 residues. The V gene end was trimmed by 6 bases and the J gene end by 1 base; junction bases not matched to a gene: 2. Looked up from germline, CDR1 is LNHDA and CDR2 is SQIVND (reference sequence). As DNA, the CDR3 is TGTGCCAGTAGCCGGGACAGGAACACTGAAGCTTTCTTT. Residues: CASSRDRNTEAFF.